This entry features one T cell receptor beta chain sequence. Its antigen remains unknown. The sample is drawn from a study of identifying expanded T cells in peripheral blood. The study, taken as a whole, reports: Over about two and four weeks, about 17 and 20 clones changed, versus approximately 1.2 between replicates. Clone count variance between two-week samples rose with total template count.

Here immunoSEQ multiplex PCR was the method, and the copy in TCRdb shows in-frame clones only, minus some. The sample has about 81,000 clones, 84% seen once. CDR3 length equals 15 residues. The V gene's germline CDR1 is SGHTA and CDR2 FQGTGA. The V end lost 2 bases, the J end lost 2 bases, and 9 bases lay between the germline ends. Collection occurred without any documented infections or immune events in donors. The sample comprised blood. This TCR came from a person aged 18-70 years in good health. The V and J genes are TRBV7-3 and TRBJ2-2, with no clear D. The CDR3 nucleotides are TGTGCCAGCAGCTTACTTGCAGCTAACACCGGGGAGCTGTTTTTT. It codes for CASSLLAANTGELFF. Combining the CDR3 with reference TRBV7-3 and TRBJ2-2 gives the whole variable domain GAGVSQTPSNKVTEKGKYVELRCDPISGHTALYWYRQSLGQGPEFLIYFQGTGAADDSGLPNDRFFAVRPEGSVSTLKIQRTERGDSAVYLCASSLLAANTGELFFGEGSRLTVL.